This TCR beta chain is from a study of cytomegalovirus exposure and HLA in healthy donors. Looking at the study overall: Among the 300 to 500 genotyped donors, 65% to 90% were placed in the Caucasian-associated ancestry cluster. General observations from the study: Researchers catalogued 160 or so TCR beta chains as cytomegalovirus-associated.

Note on this clone: Antigen specificity is unknown.

This CDR3 is built from 14 residues. V was pared by 6 bases and J by 2 bases, with 14 bases between. CDR1 is MNHNS and CDR2 is SASEGT in the germline V gene. PCR was performed using 60 Vbeta and 13 Jbeta primers. Assay: immunoSEQ multiplex PCR; the TCRdb copy retains only in-frame clones and omits some. The repertoire holds 80,000 or so clones, with roughly 70% as singletons. Sample: PBMCs. This clonotype was obtained from a man aged 25-40 years in good health and CMV-seropositive. The chain links TRBV6-1 to TRBJ2-7; maybe TRBD2 (5 bases). The CDR3 reads CASSIKTGTYEQYF. The CDR3, as DNA: TGTGCCAGCAGCATCAAGACGGGGACCTACGAGCAGTACTTC.